The entry below gives a single TCR beta chain sequence along with its context. The J segment lost 8 bases and the V segment lost 7 bases, leaving 4 bases of the junction unmatched. The germline CDR1 and CDR2 sequences are SQVTM and ANQGSEA. CDR3 length equals 12 residues. Per the original methods: Amplified reference gene primers provided the basis for estimating nucleated cell counts. The method was immunoSEQ multiplex PCR; TCRdb's version includes in-frame clones alone and lacks a portion of them. D and trimming were read from the DNA, whereas the V and J calls and clone size are those reported in that table. Of approximately 180,000 clones in the sample, approximately 90% were seen once. This entry belongs to a study of blood T cell repertoires in COVID-19. Study in general: Spain, Italy and the United States supplied samples that represented acute and convalescent COVID-19. Sample material is recorded as cDNA or gDNA derived from T cells, B-cell-depleted T cells, or PBMCs.

While infection was still active, Seattle patients were enrolled and then followed longitudinally. The sample comprised peripheral blood. This clonotype was sampled from a woman aged 70-85 years with COVID-19, enrolled during active disease. The genes are TRBV29-1 and TRBJ1-4, with 10 bases lining up with TRBD1. CDR3: CSATGGREKLFF. The CDR3 nucleotides are TGCAGCGCGACAGGGGGCCGGGAAAAACTGTTTTTT.